These 20 T cell receptor beta chains originate from one sample sequenced in a study of blood T cell repertoires in COVID-19. The repertoire was sequenced with immunoSEQ multiplex PCR; TCRdb's copy has only in-frame clones and lacks some. The sample carries roughly 180,000 clones, roughly 84% recorded once. The sequencing input was PBMCs or T cells enriched from blood (not recorded which). The receptors come from a man in his 60s who had recovered from COVID-19.

This chain joins TRBV19 and TRBJ1-4; 8 bases are a match to TRBD1. CDR1 LNHDA and CDR2 SQIVND come from the germline V gene (reference sequence). CDR3 size: 15 residues. The J segment lost 0 bases and the V segment lost 7 bases, leaving 4 bases of the junction unmatched. The CDR3 nucleotides are TGTGCCAGTAAGGTCAGGGGGCCAACTAATGAAAAACTGTTTTTT. It specifies CASKVRGPTNEKLFF.

This clone has a single count. The V gene is TRBV28, the J gene TRBJ1-1; 7 bases map to TRBD1. The V and J ends lost 5 bases and 5 bases, in that order; junction bases with no gene match: 14. This CDR3 has 16 amino acids. Germline V gives CDR1 MDHEN, CDR2 SYDVKM. The CDR3 DNA sequence: TGTGCCAGCAGTCCCAGGGGGAGAATTCAACTGACTGAAGCTTTCTTT. It encodes CASSPRGRIQLTEAFF.

The chain has TRBV3-1 (or the pseudogene TRBV3-2) and TRBJ1-5, with a weak D call TRBD1 (6 bases). The CDR3 runs to 14 residues. V was shortened by 3 bases and J by 6 bases, with 12 bases between the two germline ends. Germline V gene sequence: CDR1 LGHDT, CDR2 YNNKEL (reference sequence). The CDR3 DNA sequence: TGTGCCAGCAGCCACAAGGGGGGGGCTCAGCCCCAGCATTTT. This encodes CASSHKGGAQPQHF.

Only a few counts were recorded for this clone. CDR3 residues: CASTSLGTGVEKLFF. The CDR3 bases are TGCGCCAGCACCTCACTAGGGACAGGTGTTGAAAAACTGTTTTTT. The chain recombines TRBV4-1 with TRBJ1-4; 8 nucleotides match TRBD1. The CDR3 is 15 residues long. Per germline, CDR1 MGHRA and CDR2 YSYEKL. The junction had 11 bases not matched to a gene; V was cut back by 7 bases and J by 7 bases.

V is TRBV6-5 and J is TRBJ1-1, with 8 bases identical to TRBD1. The ends lost 6 bases at V and 5 bases at J; junction bases unmatched: 5. CDR3 length: 13 amino acids. From germline, CDR1 is MNHEY and CDR2 SVGAGI. The CDR3 nucleotides are TGTGCCAGCAGGGTGGACAGGGAGACTGAAGCTTTCTTT. It specifies CASRVDRETEAFF.

The CDR3 here is CASSLSREGFF. For the CDR3, the DNA is TGTGCCAGCAGTTTATCGCGGGAGGGATTCTTC. The chain links TRBV27 to TRBJ2-1; TRBD2 matches at 9 bases. Germline-derived CDR1 and CDR2 are MNHEY and SMNVEV (reference sequence). With V trimmed by 0 bases and J by 16 bases, 1 base remained unmatched. This CDR3 is built from 11 residues.

The chain is built from TRBV5-4 and TRBJ2-7; TRBD2 matches 10 bases. The CDR3 spans 15 residues. CDR1 and CDR2 from the germline V gene are SGHNT and YYREEE (reference sequence). Trimming at V came to 4 bases and at J to 4 bases, leaving 8 bases not matched to a gene. CDR3 loop: CASSLGTSETYEQYF. For the CDR3, the DNA is TGTGCCAGCAGCCTAGGGACTAGCGAGACGTACGAGCAGTACTTC. Drawing the rest from reference TRBV5-4 and TRBJ2-7, the complete variable domain is ETGVTQSPTHLIKTRGQQVTLRCSSQSGHNTVSWYQQALGQGPQFIFQYYREEENGRGNFPPRFSGLQFPNYSSELNVNALELDDSALYLCASSLGTSETYEQYFGPGTRLTVT.

The rearrangement links TRBV2 to TRBJ1-4; 8 bases are a match to TRBD1. The CDR3 spans 15 residues. Germline-derived CDR1 and CDR2 are SNHLY and FYNNEI. V lost 7 bases to trimming and J lost 3 bases; unmatched junction nucleotides: 7. The CDR3 reads CASKRGGQANEKLFF. For the CDR3, the DNA is TGTGCCAGCAAAAGGGGGGGACAGGCTAATGAAAAACTGTTTTTT.

This clone has only a few counts. CDR3 bases: TGTGCCACCAGCAGGGATCCACTAAGCTCTGGAAACACCATATATTTT. The encoded protein is CATSRDPLSSGNTIYF. V usage is TRBV15 and J usage is TRBJ1-3; D uncertain. The CDR3 has 16 amino acids. V lost 3 bases, J lost 0 bases, and 12 bases lay in between. From germline, CDR1 is LNHNV and CDR2 YYDKDF (reference sequence).

V is TRBV7-3 and J is TRBJ2-1; 8 positions agree with TRBD1. The germline V gene encodes CDR1 SGHTA and CDR2 FQGTGA. After removal of 5 bases from V and 8 bases from J, the junction contained 2 bases not matched to a gene. The CDR3 extends over 12 amino acids. CDR3 DNA: TGTGCCAGCAGCCCGACAGGGGATGAGCAGTTCTTC. Translation gives CASSPTGDEQFF.

Here the CDR3 DNA reads TGTGCCAGCAGTTTAAGGTGGGATTCCAGCGGGAGAACCGATGAGCAGTTCTTC. Encoded protein: CASSLRWDSSGRTDEQFF. The chain recombines TRBV27 with TRBJ2-1; TRBD2 aligns across 8 bases. The CDR3 length is 18 residues. Trimming removed 2 bases from V and 8 bases from J; junction bases left unmatched: 17. Germline CDR1 is MNHEY and CDR2 is SMNVEV (reference sequence).

This sequence joins TRBV12-3 or TRBV12-4 and TRBJ2-7; 7 bases line up with TRBD1. V lost 7 bases, J lost 2 bases, and 5 bases stayed unmatched. The CDR3 is 13 amino acids. The CDR3 DNA reads as TGTGCCAGCAATGGGCAGGGGGCCTACGAGCAGTACTTC. This encodes CASNGQGAYEQYF.

The rearrangement uses TRBV28 and TRBJ2-5, with TRBD1 identical over 9 bases. The CDR3 totals 15 residues. The junction had 6 bases not matched to a gene; V was cut back by 3 bases and J by 4 bases. The V gene's germline CDR1 is MDHEN and CDR2 SYDVKM. The chain's CDR3 is CASSLLTGGGETQYF. DNA of the CDR3: TGTGCCAGCAGTTTGCTTACAGGGGGCGGAGAGACCCAGTACTTC.

The V and J genes are TRBV18 and TRBJ2-4, with a possible D match to TRBD1 (6 bases). The V gene's germline CDR1 is KGHSH and CDR2 LQKENI. The CDR3 consists of 15 residues. The V end lost 3 bases, the J end lost 0 bases, and 9 bases lay between the germline ends. The CDR3 DNA is TGTGCCAGCTCACCGCAGGGGTTAGCCAAAAACATTCAGTACTTC. This translates into CASSPQGLAKNIQYF.

The chain employs TRBV10-3 and TRBJ1-1; perhaps TRBD1 as D (5 bases). The CDR3 runs 12 residues. The germline V and J ends were trimmed by 0 bases and 10 bases, with 9 bases remaining between them. Germline CDR1 and CDR2: ENHRY and SYGVKD. The CDR3 loop is CAISESNGGAFF. CDR3 nucleotide sequence: TGTGCCATCAGTGAGTCAAACGGGGGAGCTTTCTTT.

This rearrangement joins TRBV29-1 to TRBJ2-3; a weak D match, TRBD2 (5 bases). The CDR3 totals 12 residues. The germline V gene encodes CDR1 SQVTM and CDR2 ANQGSEA. V lost 6 bases and J lost 3, with 10 bases in between. The CDR3 DNA reads TGCAGCGTCCGAGGGATTACAGATACGCAGTATTTT. This gives the protein CSVRGITDTQYF.

This clone was seen a few times. The CDR3 region has the DNA TGTGCCAGTAGTCCTCTTGGAGCGGGAGTTGGAGAGACCCAGTACTTC. Its translation is CASSPLGAGVGETQYF. The V call is TRBV19, the J call TRBJ2-5; 8 bases are a match to TRBD2. This CDR3 contains 16 residues. V lost 5 bases and J lost 4; bases outside the gene matches: 12. The germline CDR1 and CDR2 sequences are LNHDA and SQIVND (reference sequence).

In this sample, this clone turned up once. The chain links TRBV4-1 to TRBJ2-1; a weak D match, TRBD2 (6 bases). This CDR3 has 15 residues. Germline CDR1 is MGHRA and CDR2 is YSYEKL. The V end was cut by 2 bases, the J end by 4 bases, with 12 bases between. CDR3 loop: CASSQTLGGYNEQFF. The DNA of the CDR3 is TGCGCCAGCAGCCAAACCCTTGGGGGGTACAATGAGCAGTTCTTC.

The V call is TRBV28, the J call TRBJ2-3, with D possibly matching TRBD2 (5 bases). V was trimmed by 8 bases and J by 0 bases, leaving 21 bases between them. This CDR3 has 17 amino acids. CDR1 is MDHEN, CDR2 SYDVKM, per germline. The CDR3 DNA reads as TGTGCCAGCCGAACGGTCGGAGCGGTGCCTAGCACAGATACGCAGTATTTT. It translates to CASRTVGAVPSTDTQYF.

This clone was detected a few times. V gene TRBV7-9 combines with J gene TRBJ2-5; D is perhaps TRBD1 (6 bases). V was clipped by 5 bases and J by 5 bases, with 6 bases between them. The CDR3 is made up of 11 amino acids. Germline V gene sequence: CDR1 SEHNR, CDR2 FQNEAQ (reference sequence). The CDR3 DNA sequence: TGTGCCAGCAGCCAGGGGGAGACCCAGTACTTC. Protein sequence: CASSQGETQYF.